The entry below gives a single T cell receptor beta chain sequence along with its context. Assay version v3.0 of immunoSEQ was used, and it was run at survey level. Assay used: immunoSEQ multiplex PCR; TCRdb lists only in-frame clones, some missing. The table has 18,000 or so clones, roughly 91% seen once. The record originates from a study of long-term antiretroviral therapy in people with HIV. V shed 8 bases and J 8 bases; nucleotides not matched to a gene: 11. The CDR3 has 13 residues. The germline V gene encodes CDR1 MNHEY and CDR2 SMNVEV (reference sequence). Specimen: unsorted PBMCs, collected 3 years after starting antiretroviral therapy. The TCR was taken from a man aged 50-60 years with HIV. The chain recombines TRBV27 with TRBJ1-2; TRBD1 agrees at 7 bases. The CDR3 sequence: CASGALDRDGYTF. The CDR3 DNA follows: TGTGCCAGCGGGGCTCTAGACAGGGACGGCTACACCTTC.